These 2 T cell receptor beta chains were all obtained from the same sample, sequenced in a study of shared clonotypes between healthy human individuals. Data came from immunoSEQ multiplex PCR; TCRdb stores just in-frame clones and leaves some out. Among 2 million to 2.5 million clones listed, roughly 93% were seen once. Sequenced material: naive CD4+ T cells from PBMCs. Subset reported: CD45RA+ positively selected. The receptors derive from a man between 18 and 29 years old in good health. Some clones in this sample may be carry-over from other donors' samples.

This chain links TRBV5-4 with TRBJ1-2; a weak D match, TRBD1 (5 bases). The CDR3 extends over 14 amino acids. Germline V gene sequence: CDR1 SGHNT, CDR2 YYREEE (reference sequence). The V end lost 4 bases, the J end lost 2 bases, and 12 bases lay between the germline ends. The CDR3 sequence is CASSPDIENYGYTF. The CDR3 DNA reads as TGTGCCAGCAGCCCGGACATCGAGAACTATGGCTACACCTTC.

Concerning this clone: Additional DNA sequences in this sample encode the identical CDR3. The chain has TRBV9 and TRBJ2-1, with 7 bases fitting TRBD2. The CDR3 sequence is 15 residues long. Losses at the gene ends were 2 bases for V and 1 base for J; bases not matched to a gene: 3. Germline assignment: CDR1 SGDLS and CDR2 YYNGEE. CDR3 sequence reads: CASSVVGGSYNEQFF. CDR3 sequence (DNA): TGTGCCAGCAGCGTCGTGGGAGGGTCCTACAATGAGCAGTTCTTC. Filled out from reference TRBV9 and TRBJ2-1, the complete variable domain reads DSGVTQTPKHLITATGQRVTLRCSPRSGDLSVYWYQQSLDQGLQFLIQYYNGEERAKGNILERFSAQQFPDLHSELNLSSLELGDSALYFCASSVVGGSYNEQFFGPGTRLTVL.